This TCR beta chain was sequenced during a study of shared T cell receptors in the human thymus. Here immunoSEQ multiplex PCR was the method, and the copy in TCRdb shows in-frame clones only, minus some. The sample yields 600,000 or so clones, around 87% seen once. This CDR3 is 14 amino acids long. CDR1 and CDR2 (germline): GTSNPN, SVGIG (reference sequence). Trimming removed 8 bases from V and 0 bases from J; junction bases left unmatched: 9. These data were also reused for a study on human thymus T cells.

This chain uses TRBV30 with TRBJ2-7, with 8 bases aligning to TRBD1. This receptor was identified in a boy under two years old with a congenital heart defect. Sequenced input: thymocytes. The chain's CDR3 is CAPRGQGLSYEQYF. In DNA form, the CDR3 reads TGTGCCCCCAGGGGGCAGGGGCTCTCCTACGAGCAGTACTTC. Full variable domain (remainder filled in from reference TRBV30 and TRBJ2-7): SQTIHQWPATLVQPVGSPLSLECTVEGTSNPNLYWYRQAAGRGLQLLFYSVGIGQISSEVPQNLSASRPQDRQFILSSKKLLLSDSGFYLCAPRGQGLSYEQYFGPGTRLTVT.